The present TCR beta chain was sequenced within a study of shared clonotypes between healthy human individuals. TCRdb's table, derived via immunoSEQ multiplex PCR, lists solely in-frame clones and lacks some. The sample consists of around 1,000,000 clones, around three quarters of them appearing once. The V end was cut by 3 bases, the J end by 4 bases, with 8 bases between. Germline CDR1 is SNHLY and CDR2 is FYNNEI. The CDR3 extends over 13 amino acids. The V call is TRBV2, the J call TRBJ2-3; no clear D gene. This sequence was found in a man younger than 35 in good health. Some clones in this sample may be carry-over from other donors' samples. The sequenced sample consisted of memory CD4+ T cells from PBMCs. Regarding subset: CD45RA-negative fraction. The CDR3 reads CASSEHLADTQYF. The CDR3 DNA reads as TGTGCCAGCAGTGAGCACCTTGCAGATACGCAGTATTTT. Based on the CDR3 plus reference TRBV2 and TRBJ2-3, the full variable domain is EPEVTQTPSHQVTQMGQEVILRCVPISNHLYFYWYRQILGQKVEFLVSFYNNEISEKSEIFDDQFSVERPDGSNFTLKIRSTKLEDSAMYFCASSEHLADTQYFGPGTRLTVL.